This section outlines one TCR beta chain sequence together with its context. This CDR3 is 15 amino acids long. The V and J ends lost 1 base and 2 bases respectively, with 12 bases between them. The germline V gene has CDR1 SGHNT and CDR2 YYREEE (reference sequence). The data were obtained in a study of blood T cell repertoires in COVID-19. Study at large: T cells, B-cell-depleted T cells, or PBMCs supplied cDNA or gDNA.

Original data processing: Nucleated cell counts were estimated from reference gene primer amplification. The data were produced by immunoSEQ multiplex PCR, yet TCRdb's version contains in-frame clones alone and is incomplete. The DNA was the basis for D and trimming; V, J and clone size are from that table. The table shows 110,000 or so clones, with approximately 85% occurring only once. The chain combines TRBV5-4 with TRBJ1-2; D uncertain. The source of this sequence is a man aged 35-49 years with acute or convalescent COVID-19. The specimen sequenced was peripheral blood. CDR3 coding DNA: TGTGCCAGCAGCTTGAAATTTGTGCTAAACTATGGCTACACCTTC. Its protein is CASSLKFVLNYGYTF.